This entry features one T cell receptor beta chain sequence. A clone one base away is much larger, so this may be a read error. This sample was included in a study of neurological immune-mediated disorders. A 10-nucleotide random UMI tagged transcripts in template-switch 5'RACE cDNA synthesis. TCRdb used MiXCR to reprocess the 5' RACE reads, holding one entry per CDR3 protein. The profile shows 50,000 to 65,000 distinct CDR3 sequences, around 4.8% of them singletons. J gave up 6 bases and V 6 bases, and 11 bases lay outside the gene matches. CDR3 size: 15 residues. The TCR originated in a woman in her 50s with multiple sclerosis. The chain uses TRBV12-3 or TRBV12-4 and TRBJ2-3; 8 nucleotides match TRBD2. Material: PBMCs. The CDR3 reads CASSRGTRKLDTQYF. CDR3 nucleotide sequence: TGTGCCAGCAGCCGTGGGACTAGAAAGTTGGATACGCAGTATTTT.